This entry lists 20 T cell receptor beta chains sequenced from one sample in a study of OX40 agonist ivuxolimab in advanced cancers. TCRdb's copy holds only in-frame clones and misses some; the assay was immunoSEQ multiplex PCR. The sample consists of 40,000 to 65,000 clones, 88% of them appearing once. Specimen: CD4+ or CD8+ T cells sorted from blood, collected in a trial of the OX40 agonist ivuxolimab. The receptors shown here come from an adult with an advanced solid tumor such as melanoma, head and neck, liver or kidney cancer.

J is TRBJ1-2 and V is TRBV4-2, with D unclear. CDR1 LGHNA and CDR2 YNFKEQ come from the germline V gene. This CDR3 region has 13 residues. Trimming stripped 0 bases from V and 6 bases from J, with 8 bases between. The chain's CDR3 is CASSQDARHGYTF. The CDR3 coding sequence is TGTGCCAGCAGCCAAGATGCCAGGCATGGCTACACCTTC.

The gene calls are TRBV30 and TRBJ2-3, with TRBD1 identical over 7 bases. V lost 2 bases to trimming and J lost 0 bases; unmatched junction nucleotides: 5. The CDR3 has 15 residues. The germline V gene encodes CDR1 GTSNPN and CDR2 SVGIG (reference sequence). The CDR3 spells CAWSLRDRSTDTQYF. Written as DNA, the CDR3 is TGTGCCTGGAGTCTCCGGGACAGAAGCACAGATACGCAGTATTTT.

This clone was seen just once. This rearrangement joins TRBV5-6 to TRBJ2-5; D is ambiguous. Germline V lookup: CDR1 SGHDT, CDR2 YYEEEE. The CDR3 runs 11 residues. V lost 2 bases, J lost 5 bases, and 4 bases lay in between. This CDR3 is CASSFRETQYF. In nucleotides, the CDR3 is TGTGCCAGCAGCTTTCGTGAGACCCAGTACTTC.

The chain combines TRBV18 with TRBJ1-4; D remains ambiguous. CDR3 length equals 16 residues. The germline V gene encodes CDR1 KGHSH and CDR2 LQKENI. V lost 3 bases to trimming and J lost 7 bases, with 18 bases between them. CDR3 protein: CASSPSRALGFEKLFF. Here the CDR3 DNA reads TGTGCCAGCTCACCCAGTCGGGCGCTGGGGTTTGAAAAACTGTTTTTT.

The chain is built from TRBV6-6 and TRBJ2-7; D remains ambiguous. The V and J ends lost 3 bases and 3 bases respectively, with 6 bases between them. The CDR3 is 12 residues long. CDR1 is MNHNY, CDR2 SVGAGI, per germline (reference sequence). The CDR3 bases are TGTGCCAGCAGTTATTCCAGCTACGAGCAGTACTTC. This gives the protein CASSYSSYEQYF.

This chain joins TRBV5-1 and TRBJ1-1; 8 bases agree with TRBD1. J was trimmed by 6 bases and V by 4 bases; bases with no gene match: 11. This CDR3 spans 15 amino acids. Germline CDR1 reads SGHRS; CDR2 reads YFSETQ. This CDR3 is CASSTTDRVVAEAFF. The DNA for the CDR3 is TGCGCCAGCAGCACCACGGACAGGGTAGTCGCTGAAGCTTTCTTT.

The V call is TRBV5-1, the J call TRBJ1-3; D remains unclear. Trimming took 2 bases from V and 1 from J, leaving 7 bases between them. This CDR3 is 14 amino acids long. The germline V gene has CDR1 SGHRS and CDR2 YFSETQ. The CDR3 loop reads CASSLHTSGNTIYF. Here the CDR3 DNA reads TGCGCCAGCAGCTTACATACTTCTGGAAACACCATATATTTT.

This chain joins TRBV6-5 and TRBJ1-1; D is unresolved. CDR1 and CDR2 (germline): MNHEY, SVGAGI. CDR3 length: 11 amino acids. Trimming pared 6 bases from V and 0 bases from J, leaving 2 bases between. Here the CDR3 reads CASRLNTEAFF. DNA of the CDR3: TGTGCCAGCAGGTTGAACACTGAAGCTTTCTTT.

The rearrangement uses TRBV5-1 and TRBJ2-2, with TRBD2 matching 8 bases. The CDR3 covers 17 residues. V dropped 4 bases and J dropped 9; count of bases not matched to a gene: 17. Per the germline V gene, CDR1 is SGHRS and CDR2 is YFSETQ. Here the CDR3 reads CASSGPGGSIGTRELFF. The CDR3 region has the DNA TGCGCCAGCAGCGGGCCGGGAGGGAGCATAGGAACCAGGGAGCTGTTTTTT.

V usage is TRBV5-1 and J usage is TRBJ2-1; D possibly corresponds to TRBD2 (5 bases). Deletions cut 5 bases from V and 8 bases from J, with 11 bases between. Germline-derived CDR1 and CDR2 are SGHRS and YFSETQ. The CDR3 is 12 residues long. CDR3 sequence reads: CASRAEGYEQFF. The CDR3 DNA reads TGCGCCAGCAGGGCCGAGGGATATGAGCAGTTCTTC.

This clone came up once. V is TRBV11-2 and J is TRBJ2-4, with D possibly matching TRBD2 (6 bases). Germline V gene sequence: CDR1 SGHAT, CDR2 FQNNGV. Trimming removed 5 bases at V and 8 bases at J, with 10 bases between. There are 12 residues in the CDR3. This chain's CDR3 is CASSPQRDIQYF. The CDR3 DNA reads TGTGCCAGCAGCCCCCAGCGGGACATTCAGTACTTC.

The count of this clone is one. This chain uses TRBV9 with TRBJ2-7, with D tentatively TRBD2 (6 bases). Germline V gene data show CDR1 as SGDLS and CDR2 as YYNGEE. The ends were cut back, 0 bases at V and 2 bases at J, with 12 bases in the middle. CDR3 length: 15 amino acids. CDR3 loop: CASSVGGDWTYEQYF. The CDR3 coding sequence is TGTGCCAGCAGCGTAGGGGGGGACTGGACCTACGAGCAGTACTTC.

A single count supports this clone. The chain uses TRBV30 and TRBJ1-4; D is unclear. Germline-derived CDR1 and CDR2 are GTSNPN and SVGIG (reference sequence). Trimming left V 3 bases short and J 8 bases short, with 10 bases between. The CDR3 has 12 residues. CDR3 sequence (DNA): TGTGCCTGGAGCTCCGAGCGGGAAAAACTGTTTTTT. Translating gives CAWSSEREKLFF.

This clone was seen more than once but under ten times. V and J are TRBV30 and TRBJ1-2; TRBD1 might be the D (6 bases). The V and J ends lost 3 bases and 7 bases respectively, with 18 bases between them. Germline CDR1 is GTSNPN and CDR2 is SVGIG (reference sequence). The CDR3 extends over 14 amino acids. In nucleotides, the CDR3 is TGTGCCTGGAGGGGAGGGGTAGGGGGTTTTGGCTACACCTTC. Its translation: CAWRGGVGGFGYTF.

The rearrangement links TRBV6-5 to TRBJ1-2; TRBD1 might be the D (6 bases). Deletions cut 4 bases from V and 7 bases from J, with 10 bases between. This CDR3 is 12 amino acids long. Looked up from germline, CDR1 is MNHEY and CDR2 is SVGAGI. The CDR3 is CASSSRQAGYTF. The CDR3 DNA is TGTGCCAGCAGTTCCCGACAGGCTGGCTACACCTTC.

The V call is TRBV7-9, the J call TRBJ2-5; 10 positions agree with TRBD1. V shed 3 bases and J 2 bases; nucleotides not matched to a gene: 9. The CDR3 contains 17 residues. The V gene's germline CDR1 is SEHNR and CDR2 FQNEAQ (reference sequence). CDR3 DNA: TGTGCCAGCAGCTTCAGTCCGGGACAGGGGCCACAAGAGACCCAGTACTTC. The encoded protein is CASSFSPGQGPQETQYF.

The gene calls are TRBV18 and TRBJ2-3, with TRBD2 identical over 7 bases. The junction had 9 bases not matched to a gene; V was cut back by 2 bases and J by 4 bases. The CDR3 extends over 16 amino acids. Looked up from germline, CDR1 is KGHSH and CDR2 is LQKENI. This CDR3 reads CASSPGLAGVADTQYF. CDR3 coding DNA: TGTGCCAGCTCACCAGGGCTCGCGGGGGTGGCAGATACGCAGTATTTT.

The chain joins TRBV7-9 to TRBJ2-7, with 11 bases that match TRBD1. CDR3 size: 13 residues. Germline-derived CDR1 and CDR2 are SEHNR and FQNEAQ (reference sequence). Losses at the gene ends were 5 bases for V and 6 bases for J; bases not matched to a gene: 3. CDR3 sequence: CASSGTGGGEQYF. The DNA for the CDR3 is TGTGCCAGCAGCGGGACAGGGGGAGGCGAGCAGTACTTC.

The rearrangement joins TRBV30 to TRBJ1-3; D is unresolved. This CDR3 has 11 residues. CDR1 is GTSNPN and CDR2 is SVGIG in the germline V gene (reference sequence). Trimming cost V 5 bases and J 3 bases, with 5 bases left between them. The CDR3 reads CAWEVGNTIYF. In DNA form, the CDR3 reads TGTGCCTGGGAAGTTGGAAACACCATATATTTT. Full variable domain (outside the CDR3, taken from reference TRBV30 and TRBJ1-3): SQTIHQWPATLVQPVGSPLSLECTVEGTSNPNLYWYRQAAGRGLQLLFYSVGIGQISSEVPQNLSASRPQDRQFILSSKKLLLSDSGFYLCAWEVGNTIYFGEGSWLTVV.

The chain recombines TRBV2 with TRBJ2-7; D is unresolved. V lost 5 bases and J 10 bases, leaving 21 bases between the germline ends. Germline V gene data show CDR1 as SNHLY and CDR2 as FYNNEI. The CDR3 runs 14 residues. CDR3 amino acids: CASSPTTIYTNQYF. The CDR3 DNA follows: TGTGCCAGCAGTCCCACTACTATATATACGAATCAGTACTTC.